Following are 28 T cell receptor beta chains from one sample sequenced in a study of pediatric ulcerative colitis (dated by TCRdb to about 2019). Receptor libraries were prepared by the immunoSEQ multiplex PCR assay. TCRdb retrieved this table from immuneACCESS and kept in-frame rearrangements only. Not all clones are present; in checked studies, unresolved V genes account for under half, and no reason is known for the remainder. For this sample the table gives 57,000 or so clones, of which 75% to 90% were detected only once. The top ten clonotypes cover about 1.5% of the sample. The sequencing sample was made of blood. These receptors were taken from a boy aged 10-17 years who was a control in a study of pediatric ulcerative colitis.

This CDR3 reads CASSTETWGSYEQYF. The CDR3 nucleotides are TGTGCCAGCAGCACAGAGACATGGGGGTCCTACGAGCAGTACTTC. The V gene is TRBV5-6, the J gene TRBJ2-7, with D possibly being TRBD1 or TRBD2 (5 bases each). V gave up 4 bases and J gave up 1 base, with 15 bases separating them. The CDR3 sequence is 15 residues long. Looked up from germline, CDR1 is SGHDT and CDR2 is YYEEEE.

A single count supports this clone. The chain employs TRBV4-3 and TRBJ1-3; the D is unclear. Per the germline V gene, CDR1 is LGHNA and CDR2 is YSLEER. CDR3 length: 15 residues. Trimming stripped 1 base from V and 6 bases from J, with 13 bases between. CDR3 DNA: TGCGCCAGCAGCCAAGTTTTGGCTCGGGAAAACACCATATATTTT. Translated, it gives CASSQVLARENTIYF.

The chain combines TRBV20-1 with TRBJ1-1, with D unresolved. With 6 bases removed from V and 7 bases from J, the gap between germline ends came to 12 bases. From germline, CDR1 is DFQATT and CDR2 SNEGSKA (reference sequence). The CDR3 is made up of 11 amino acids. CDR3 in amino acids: CSAYTRVEAFF. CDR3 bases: TGCAGTGCGTACACGAGGGTTGAAGCTTTCTTT.

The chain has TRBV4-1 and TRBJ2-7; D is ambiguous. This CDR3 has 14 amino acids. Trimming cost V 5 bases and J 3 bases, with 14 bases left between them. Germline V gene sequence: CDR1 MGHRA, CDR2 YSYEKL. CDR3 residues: CASSGRGRGYEQYF. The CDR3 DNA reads TGCGCCAGCAGCGGTAGAGGCCGCGGCTACGAGCAGTACTTC.

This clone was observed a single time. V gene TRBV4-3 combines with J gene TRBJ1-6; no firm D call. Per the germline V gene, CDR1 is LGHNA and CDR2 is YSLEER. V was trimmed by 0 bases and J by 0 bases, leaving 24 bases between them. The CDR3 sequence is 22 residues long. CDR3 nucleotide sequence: TGCGCCAGCAGCCAAGAACTAAGCCTGTCAGAGGTATTTAGCTCCTATAATTCACCCCTCCACTTT. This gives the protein CASSQELSLSEVFSSYNSPLHF.

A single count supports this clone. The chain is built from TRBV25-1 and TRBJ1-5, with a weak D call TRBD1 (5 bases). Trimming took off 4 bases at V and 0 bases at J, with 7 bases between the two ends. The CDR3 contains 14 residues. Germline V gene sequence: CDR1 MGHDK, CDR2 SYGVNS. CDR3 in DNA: TGTGCCAGCAGTGGGGGGTATAGCAATCAGCCCCAGCATTTT. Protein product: CASSGGYSNQPQHF.

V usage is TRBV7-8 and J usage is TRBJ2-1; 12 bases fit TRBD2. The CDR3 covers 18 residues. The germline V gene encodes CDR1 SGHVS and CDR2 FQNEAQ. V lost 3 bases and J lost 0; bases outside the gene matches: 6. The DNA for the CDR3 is TGTGCCAGCAGCTTTCGACTAGCGGGAGACTACTCCTACAATGAGCAGTTCTTC. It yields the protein CASSFRLAGDYSYNEQFF.

CDR3: CASSLRSGTETDTQYF. Here the CDR3 DNA reads TGCGCCAGCAGCCTTCGCTCCGGGACAGAAACAGATACGCAGTATTTT. The chain is built from TRBV4-1 and TRBJ2-3, with TRBD1 matching 7 bases. Trimming removed 4 bases from V and 3 bases from J; junction bases left unmatched: 10. The CDR3 covers 16 residues. Germline V gene lookup returns CDR1 MGHRA and CDR2 YSYEKL.

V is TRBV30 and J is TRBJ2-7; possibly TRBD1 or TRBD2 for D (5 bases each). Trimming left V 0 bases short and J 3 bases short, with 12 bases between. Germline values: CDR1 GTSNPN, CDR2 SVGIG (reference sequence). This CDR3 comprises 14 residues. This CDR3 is CAWSVPGRIYEQYF. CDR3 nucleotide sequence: TGTGCCTGGAGTGTCCCGGGACGGATCTACGAGCAGTACTTC.

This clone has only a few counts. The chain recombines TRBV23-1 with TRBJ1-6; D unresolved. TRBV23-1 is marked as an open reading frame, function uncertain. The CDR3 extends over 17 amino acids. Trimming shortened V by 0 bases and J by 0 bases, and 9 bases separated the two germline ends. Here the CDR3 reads CASSQSAPGSYNSPLHF. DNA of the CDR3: TGCGCCAGCAGTCAATCGGCCCCGGGCTCCTATAATTCACCCCTCCACTTT.

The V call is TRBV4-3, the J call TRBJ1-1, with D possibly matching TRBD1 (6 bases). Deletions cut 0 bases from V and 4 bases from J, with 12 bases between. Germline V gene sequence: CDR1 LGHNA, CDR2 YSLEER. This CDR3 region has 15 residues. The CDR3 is CASSQDRGVGTEAFF. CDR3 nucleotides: TGCGCCAGCAGCCAAGATAGGGGGGTAGGCACTGAAGCTTTCTTT.

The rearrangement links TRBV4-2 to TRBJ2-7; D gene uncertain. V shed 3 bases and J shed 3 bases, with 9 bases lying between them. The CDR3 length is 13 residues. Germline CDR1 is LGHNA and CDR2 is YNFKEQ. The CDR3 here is CASSQGGNYEQYF. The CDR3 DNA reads TGTGCCAGCAGCCAGGGCGGAAACTACGAGCAGTACTTC.

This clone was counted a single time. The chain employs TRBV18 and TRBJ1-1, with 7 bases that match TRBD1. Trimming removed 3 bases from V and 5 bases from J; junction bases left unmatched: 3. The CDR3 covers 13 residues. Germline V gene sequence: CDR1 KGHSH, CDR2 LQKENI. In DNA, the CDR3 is TGTGCCAGCTCACCCCAGGGGGGGACTGAAGCTTTCTTT. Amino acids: CASSPQGGTEAFF.

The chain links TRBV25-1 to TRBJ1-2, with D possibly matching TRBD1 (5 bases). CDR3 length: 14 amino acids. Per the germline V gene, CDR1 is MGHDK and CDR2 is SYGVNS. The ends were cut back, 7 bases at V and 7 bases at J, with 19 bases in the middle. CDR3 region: CASTRGQGAGGYTF. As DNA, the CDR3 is TGTGCCAGCACCAGAGGGCAGGGTGCTGGTGGCTACACCTTC.

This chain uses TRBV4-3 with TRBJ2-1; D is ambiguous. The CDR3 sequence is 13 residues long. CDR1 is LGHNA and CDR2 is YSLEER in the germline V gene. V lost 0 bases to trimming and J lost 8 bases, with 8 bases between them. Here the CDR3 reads CASSQDRVHEQFF. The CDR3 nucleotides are TGCGCCAGCAGCCAAGATCGAGTTCATGAGCAGTTCTTC.

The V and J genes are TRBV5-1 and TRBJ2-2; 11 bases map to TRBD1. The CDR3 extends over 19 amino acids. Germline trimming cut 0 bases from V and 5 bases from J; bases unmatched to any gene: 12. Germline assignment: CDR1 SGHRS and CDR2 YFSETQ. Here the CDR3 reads CASSLGFVVGTGGTGELFF. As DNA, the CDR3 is TGCGCCAGCAGCTTGGGTTTCGTAGTCGGGACAGGGGGAACCGGGGAGCTGTTTTTT.

CDR3 DNA sequence: TGTGCCAGCAGCGTAGGTGGAGGGGCCGGCGAGCAGTACTTC. Its protein product is CASSVGGGAGEQYF. The chain combines TRBV9 with TRBJ2-7, with D tentatively TRBD2 (6 bases). Per germline, CDR1 SGDLS and CDR2 YYNGEE. V dropped 0 bases and J dropped 6 bases, with 13 bases sitting between them. The CDR3 sequence is 14 residues long.

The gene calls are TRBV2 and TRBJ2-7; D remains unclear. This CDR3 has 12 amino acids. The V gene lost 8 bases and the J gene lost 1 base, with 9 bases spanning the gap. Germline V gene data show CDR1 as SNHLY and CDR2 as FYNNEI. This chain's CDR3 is CASGVRSYEQYF. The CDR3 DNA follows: TGTGCCAGCGGGGTGCGGTCCTACGAGCAGTACTTC.

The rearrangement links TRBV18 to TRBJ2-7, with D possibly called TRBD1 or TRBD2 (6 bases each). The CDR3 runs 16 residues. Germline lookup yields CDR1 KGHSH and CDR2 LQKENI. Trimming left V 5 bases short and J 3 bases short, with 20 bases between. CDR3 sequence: CASSSEGHPQGYEQYF. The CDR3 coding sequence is TGTGCCAGCTCATCGGAGGGACACCCACAGGGCTACGAGCAGTACTTC.

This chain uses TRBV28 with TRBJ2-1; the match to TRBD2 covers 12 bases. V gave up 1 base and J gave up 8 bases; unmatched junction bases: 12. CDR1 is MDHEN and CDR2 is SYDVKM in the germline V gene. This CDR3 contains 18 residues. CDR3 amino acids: CASSLFPTSGSRTDEQFF. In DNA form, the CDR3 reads TGTGCCAGCAGTTTATTCCCGACTAGCGGGAGTAGGACGGATGAGCAGTTCTTC.

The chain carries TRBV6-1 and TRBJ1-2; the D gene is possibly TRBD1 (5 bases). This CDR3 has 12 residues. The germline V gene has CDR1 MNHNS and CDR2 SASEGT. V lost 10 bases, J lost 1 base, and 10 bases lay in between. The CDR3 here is CATRVRNYGYTF. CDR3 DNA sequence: TGTGCCACCAGGGTCCGTAACTATGGCTACACCTTC.

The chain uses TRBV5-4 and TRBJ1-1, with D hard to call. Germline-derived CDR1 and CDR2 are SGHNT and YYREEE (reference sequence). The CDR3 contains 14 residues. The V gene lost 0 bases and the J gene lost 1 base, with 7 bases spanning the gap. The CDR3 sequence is CASSLERENTEAFF. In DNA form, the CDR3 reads TGTGCCAGCAGCTTGGAGCGGGAGAACACTGAAGCTTTCTTT.

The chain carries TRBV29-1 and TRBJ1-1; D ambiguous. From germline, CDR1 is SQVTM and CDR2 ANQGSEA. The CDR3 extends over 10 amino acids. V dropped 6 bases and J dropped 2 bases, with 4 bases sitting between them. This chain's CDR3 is CSVVNTEAFF. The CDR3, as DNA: TGCAGCGTAGTTAACACTGAAGCTTTCTTT.

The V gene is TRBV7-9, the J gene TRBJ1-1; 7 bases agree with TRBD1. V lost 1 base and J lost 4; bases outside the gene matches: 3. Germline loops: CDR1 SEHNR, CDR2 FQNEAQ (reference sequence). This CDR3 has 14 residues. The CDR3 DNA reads TGTGCCAGCAGCTTAGTCAGGGACAGCACTGAAGCTTTCTTT. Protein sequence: CASSLVRDSTEAFF.

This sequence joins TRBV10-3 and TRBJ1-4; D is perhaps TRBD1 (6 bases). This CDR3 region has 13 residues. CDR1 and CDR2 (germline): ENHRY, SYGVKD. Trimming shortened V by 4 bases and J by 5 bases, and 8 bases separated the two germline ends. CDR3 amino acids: CAISGQANEKLFF. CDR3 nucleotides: TGTGCCATCAGTGGACAGGCAAATGAAAAACTGTTTTTT.

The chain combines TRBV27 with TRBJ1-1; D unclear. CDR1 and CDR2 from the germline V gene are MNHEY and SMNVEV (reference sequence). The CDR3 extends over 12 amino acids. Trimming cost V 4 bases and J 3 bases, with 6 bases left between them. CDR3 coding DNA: TGTGCCAGCAGTTCGAGGTACACTGAAGCTTTCTTT. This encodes CASSSRYTEAFF.

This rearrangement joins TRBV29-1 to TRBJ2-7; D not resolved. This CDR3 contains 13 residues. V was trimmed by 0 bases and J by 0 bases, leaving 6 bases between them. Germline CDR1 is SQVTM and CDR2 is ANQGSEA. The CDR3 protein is CSVEEGSSYEQYF. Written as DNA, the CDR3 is TGCAGCGTTGAAGAGGGCAGCTCCTACGAGCAGTACTTC.

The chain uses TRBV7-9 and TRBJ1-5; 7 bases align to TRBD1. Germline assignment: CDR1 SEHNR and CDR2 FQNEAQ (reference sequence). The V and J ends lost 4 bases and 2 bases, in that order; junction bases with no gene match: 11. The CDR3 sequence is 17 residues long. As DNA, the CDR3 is TGTGCCAGCAGCTCCTCGACAGGGATATTTGGCAATCAGCCCCAGCATTTT. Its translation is CASSSSTGIFGNQPQHF.